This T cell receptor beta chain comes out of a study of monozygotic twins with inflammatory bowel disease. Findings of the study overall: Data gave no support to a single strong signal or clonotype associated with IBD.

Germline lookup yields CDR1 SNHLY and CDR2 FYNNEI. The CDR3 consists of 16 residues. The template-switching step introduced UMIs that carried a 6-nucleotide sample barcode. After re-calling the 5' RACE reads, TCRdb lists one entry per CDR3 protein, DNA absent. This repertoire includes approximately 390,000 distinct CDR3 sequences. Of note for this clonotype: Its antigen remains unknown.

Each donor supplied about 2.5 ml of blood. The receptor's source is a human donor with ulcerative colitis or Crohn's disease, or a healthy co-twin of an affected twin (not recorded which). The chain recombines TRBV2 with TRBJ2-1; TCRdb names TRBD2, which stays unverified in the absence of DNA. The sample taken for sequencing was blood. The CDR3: CASSPPGLGPRGEQFF.